Listed below are T cell receptor beta chains from one sample, sequenced in a study of vaccination effects on CD4 cells after COVID-19. Which antigens these TCRs recognize remains unknown. Here immunoSEQ multiplex PCR was the method, and the copy in TCRdb shows in-frame clones only, minus some. The sample holds 25,000 to 35,000 clones, more than 65% seen once. The sequencing here drew on CD4+ T cells from PBMCs cultured with HCoV-229E spike peptides, taken after COVID-19 vaccination. These receptors were obtained from a human donor who received a COVID-19 vaccine. Each CDR3 is given with its conserved first and last residue. The D gene is left open where the match is weak. Rows may omit the clone size; those that give it use once, few, many or a size class.

size: NA; V: TRBV10-3; J: TRBJ2-7; D: NA; DNA: TGTGCCACGAGAGATCAGGCCCACGAGCAGTACTTC; CDR3: CATRDQAHEQYF
size: NA; V: TRBV29-1; J: TRBJ2-5; D: TRBD1; DNA: TGCAGCGTTCTCAAGACAGGGCCGGGGGAGACCCAGTACTTC; CDR3: CSVLKTGPGETQYF
size: once; V: TRBV19; J: TRBJ1-2; D: TRBD1; DNA: TGTGCCAGTGACAAAGGGGGCGCGAGCTATGGCTACACCTTC; CDR3: CASDKGGASYGYTF
size: few; V: TRBV7-9; J: TRBJ2-1; D: TRBD2; DNA: TGTGCCAGCAGCTTAGCGGGACTAGCTGCGAATGAGCAGTTCTTC; CDR3: CASSLAGLAANEQFF
size: NA; V: TRBV11-2; J: TRBJ2-1; D: TRBD1; DNA: TGTGCCAGCAGCCACACCGGGACAGGGCCCCATGAGCAGTTCTTC; CDR3: CASSHTGTGPHEQFF
size: once; V: TRBV12-3/TRBV12-4; J: TRBJ1-5; D: NA; DNA: TGTGCCAGCAGTTCCCGCCTGCAGCCCCAGCATTTT; CDR3: CASSSRLQPQHF
size: NA; V: TRBV4-1; J: TRBJ2-4; D: TRBD1; DNA: TGCGCCAGCAGCCCCCTTTCCGGACAGGGACTAGCCAAAAACATTCAGTACTTC; CDR3: CASSPLSGQGLAKNIQYF
size: few; V: TRBV4-1; J: TRBJ2-6; D: TRBD1; DNA: TGCGCCAGCAGCCAAGAAATGAACCGGGACAGACCTTTCTACGGGGCCAACGTCCTGACTTTC; CDR3: CASSQEMNRDRPFYGANVLTF
size: NA; V: TRBV6-1; J: TRBJ1-2; D: NA; DNA: TGTGCCAGCAGTGAAGAGGCGGCGGGGGCGCGGGGCTACACCTTC; CDR3: CASSEEAAGARGYTF
size: once; V: TRBV19; J: TRBJ1-2; D: NA; DNA: TGTGCCAGTAGTATTAGAGACCTTACCTATGGCTACACCTTC; CDR3: CASSIRDLTYGYTF
size: NA; V: TRBV6-5; J: TRBJ1-4; D: TRBD1; DNA: TGTGCCAGCAGCTCAGGGGGCGCGGGTGAAAAACTGTTTTTT; CDR3: CASSSGGAGEKLFF
size: NA; V: TRBV6-1; J: TRBJ2-1; D: NA; DNA: TGTGCCAGCAGTGCGGGAAGCGGAATGAGCTCCTACAATGAGCAGTTCTTC; CDR3: CASSAGSGMSSYNEQFF
size: NA; V: TRBV5-6; J: TRBJ2-3; D: NA; DNA: TGTGCCAGCAGCTTGGGGGGCACAGATACGCAGTATTTT; CDR3: CASSLGGTDTQYF
size: NA; V: TRBV5-1; J: TRBJ2-3; D: NA; DNA: TGCGCCAGCAGCCTCGGAGGAGGCACAGATACGCAGTATTTT; CDR3: CASSLGGGTDTQYF
size: NA; V: TRBV5-1; J: TRBJ2-2; D: TRBD2; DNA: TGCGCCAGCAGTGGGACTAGCGGGAGTACCGGGGAGCTGTTTTTT; CDR3: CASSGTSGSTGELFF
size: NA; V: TRBV10-1; J: TRBJ2-7; D: NA; DNA: TGCGCCAGCAGTGCTGAGATAGCGTACGAGCAGTACTTC; CDR3: CASSAEIAYEQYF
size: NA; V: TRBV7-9; J: TRBJ1-2; D: NA; DNA: TGTGCCAGCAGCTTATACCCAGGGCGAGCCGCCGATCCTAACTATGGCTACACCTTC; CDR3: CASSLYPGRAADPNYGYTF
size: few; V: TRBV6-1; J: TRBJ1-6; D: NA; DNA: TGTGCCAGCAGTGAAGATGGGGGAAGGAATTCACCCCTCCACTTT; CDR3: CASSEDGGRNSPLHF
size: NA; V: TRBV6-5; J: TRBJ2-7; D: NA; DNA: TGTGCCAGCATTGTTCGGCAGGACTCCTACGAGCAGTACTTC; CDR3: CASIVRQDSYEQYF
size: NA; V: TRBV10-3; J: TRBJ2-7; D: NA; DNA: TGTGCCATCAGTCTTTGGGAGCAGTACTTC; CDR3: CAISLWEQYF
size: few; V: TRBV7-9; J: TRBJ1-1; D: NA; DNA: TGTGCCAGCAGCCCTCGGGGTCCTGAAGCTTTCTTT; CDR3: CASSPRGPEAFF
size: NA; V: TRBV4-1; J: TRBJ1-1; D: NA; DNA: TGCGCCAGCAGCCAAGAAATGGGGGCAGCTTTCTTT; CDR3: CASSQEMGAAFF
size: NA; V: TRBV5-6; J: TRBJ2-5; D: NA; DNA: TGTGCCAGCAGCTTGACCCGTAGGGAGACCCAGTACTTC; CDR3: CASSLTRRETQYF
size: few; V: TRBV5-4; J: TRBJ2-2; D: NA; DNA: TGTGCCAGCAGCTTGGGTCTAGGGACGCTCGCCGGGGAGCTGTTTTTT; CDR3: CASSLGLGTLAGELFF
size: NA; V: TRBV30; J: TRBJ1-1; D: NA; DNA: TGTGCCTGGAGCAAGTATAACACTGAAGCTTTCTTT; CDR3: CAWSKYNTEAFF
size: NA; V: TRBV3-1/TRBV3-2; J: TRBJ2-1; D: NA; DNA: TGTGCCAGCAGCCAAGATCCTGTCCCATACAATGAGCAGTTCTTC; CDR3: CASSQDPVPYNEQFF
size: NA; V: TRBV9; J: TRBJ1-4; D: NA; DNA: TGTGCCAGCAGCGTCTCGGGGGGACAAGCTGAAAAACTGTTTTTT; CDR3: CASSVSGGQAEKLFF
size: NA; V: TRBV5-4; J: TRBJ2-3; D: NA; DNA: TGTGCCAGCAGCTTGGTTTACACAGATACGCAGTATTTT; CDR3: CASSLVYTDTQYF
size: NA; V: TRBV20-1; J: TRBJ1-2; D: TRBD1; DNA: TGCAGTGCCCCAGGGGGTTATGGCTACACCTTC; CDR3: CSAPGGYGYTF
size: NA; V: TRBV6-4; J: TRBJ1-2; D: NA; DNA: TGTGCCAGCAGCCCAGGGATCAGGGGCTATGGCTACACCTTC; CDR3: CASSPGIRGYGYTF
size: NA; V: TRBV19; J: TRBJ1-4; D: NA; DNA: TGTGCCAGTAGACCGGCCAGGGACGTATATGAAAAACTGTTTTTT; CDR3: CASRPARDVYEKLFF
size: NA; V: TRBV7-2; J: TRBJ1-1; D: NA; DNA: TGTGCCAGCAGCTTATCGGGGGGCCTGACTGAAGCTTTCTTT; CDR3: CASSLSGGLTEAFF
size: NA; V: TRBV3-1/TRBV3-2; J: TRBJ1-6; D: NA; DNA: TGTGCCAGCAGCCCGACAGCTAATTCACCCCTCCACTTT; CDR3: CASSPTANSPLHF
size: NA; V: TRBV7-2; J: TRBJ1-2; D: NA; DNA: TGTGCCAGCAGCTTAGATACAAATGGCTACACCTTC; CDR3: CASSLDTNGYTF
size: NA; V: TRBV5-1; J: TRBJ1-2; D: NA; DNA: TGCGCCAGCACGGCGGAGAATCGGAACTATGGCTACACCTTC; CDR3: CASTAENRNYGYTF
size: NA; V: TRBV12-3/TRBV12-4; J: TRBJ2-5; D: NA; DNA: TGTGCCAGCAGTTGGCGCGATTTAGAGACCCAGTACTTC; CDR3: CASSWRDLETQYF
size: NA; V: TRBV10-2; J: TRBJ1-4; D: NA; DNA: TGCGCCAGCAGTGGGGGGGCTGGTGAAAAACTGTTTTTT; CDR3: CASSGGAGEKLFF
size: NA; V: TRBV5-1; J: TRBJ1-3; D: NA; DNA: TGCGCCAGCAGCCAGGACAACTCTGGAAACACCATATATTTT; CDR3: CASSQDNSGNTIYF
size: NA; V: TRBV5-4; J: TRBJ2-2; D: NA; DNA: TGTGCCAGCAGCCGCGGACACACCGGGGAGCTGTTTTTT; CDR3: CASSRGHTGELFF
size: NA; V: TRBV18; J: TRBJ2-1; D: TRBD2; DNA: TGTGCCAGCTCACCACTTTCGATAGGGACTAGGGAATTCTACAGCTCCTACAATGAGCAGTTCTTC; CDR3: CASSPLSIGTREFYSSYNEQFF
size: NA; V: TRBV6-5; J: TRBJ2-5; D: NA; DNA: TGTGCCAGCGGCATCAGGGCTTTCCCCAAAGAGACCCAGTACTTC; CDR3: CASGIRAFPKETQYF
size: NA; V: TRBV6-5; J: TRBJ1-2; D: NA; DNA: TGTGCCAGCTTGGCGGGTTTGGGCTACACCTTC; CDR3: CASLAGLGYTF
size: NA; V: TRBV12-3/TRBV12-4; J: TRBJ2-5; D: NA; DNA: TGTGCCAGCAGTCCGTTCCAAGAGACCCAGTACTTC; CDR3: CASSPFQETQYF
size: NA; V: TRBV2; J: TRBJ1-5; D: NA; DNA: TGTGCCAGCAGTGCGTCGGGGCAGCCCCAGCATTTT; CDR3: CASSASGQPQHF
size: NA; V: TRBV2; J: TRBJ2-3; D: NA; DNA: TGTGCCAGCAGTGCCCGGCGGGGCGCAGATACGCAGTATTTT; CDR3: CASSARRGADTQYF